Shown below are 14 T cell receptor beta chains from a single sample sequenced in a study of T cell repertoires in cytomegalovirus infection. TCRdb recomputed calls from the reads with MiXCR, one row per CDR3 protein. The table lists fewer than 1,000,000 distinct CDR3 sequences, around 30% of them singletons. These receptors are not linked to any known antigen. Sequencing was performed on cultured CD8+ T cells from PBMCs, taken from culture after CMV antigen stimulation. The receptors stem from a human donor in good health (CMV status not recorded). Some clones in this sample may be carry-over from other donors' samples.

This clonotype was seen a handful of times. The CDR3 loop reads CASSYGPGYSNQPQHF. As DNA, the CDR3 is TGTGCCAGCAGTTACGGCCCAGGTTATAGCAATCAGCCCCAGCATTTT. J is TRBJ1-5 and V is TRBV6-2 or TRBV6-3, with unresolved D. Per the germline V gene, CDR1 is MNHEY and CDR2 is SVGEGT. The CDR3 contains 16 residues. V lost 2 bases and J 0 bases, leaving 11 bases between the germline ends.

This clonotype was counted only a few times. This chain connects TRBV7-9 to TRBJ1-2; D uncertain. Germline-derived CDR1 and CDR2 are SEHNR and FQNEAQ (reference sequence). This CDR3 is built from 14 residues. Trimming cost V 1 base and J 3 bases, with 9 bases left between them. CDR3: CASSLGGRDYGYTF. DNA of the CDR3: TGTGCCAGCAGCTTAGGGGGTCGGGACTATGGCTACACCTTC. Based on the CDR3 plus reference TRBV7-9 and TRBJ1-2, the full variable domain is DTGVSQNPRHKITKRGQNVTFRCDPISEHNRLYWYRQTLGQGPEFLTYFQNEAQLEKSRLLSDRFSAERPKGSFSTLEIQRTEQGDSAMYLCASSLGGRDYGYTFGSGTRLTVV.

J is TRBJ2-7 and V is TRBV3-1; no reliable D call. The CDR3 spans 14 residues. Germline lookup yields CDR1 LGHDT and CDR2 YNNKEL (reference sequence). Trimming pared 1 base from V and 0 bases from J, leaving 7 bases between. CDR3 DNA sequence: TGTGCCAGCAGCCAAGCCTTTTCCTCCTACGAGCAGTACTTC. This codes for CASSQAFSSYEQYF.

This clonotype was recorded a few times. The chain joins TRBV27 to TRBJ1-1; D remains ambiguous. Germline CDR1 is MNHEY and CDR2 is SMNVEV (reference sequence). The CDR3 loop spans 15 amino acids. V lost 3 bases and J 0 bases, leaving 11 bases between the germline ends. The DNA of the CDR3 is TGTGCCAGCAGTTTCACGGCCCTTCTGAACACTGAAGCTTTCTTT. Its translation is CASSFTALLNTEAFF.

CDR3 coding DNA: TGTGCCAGCAGCTCCCCGTGGGACCCCTACGAGCAGTACTTC. Encoded protein: CASSSPWDPYEQYF. The rearrangement links TRBV7-9 to TRBJ2-7, with D perhaps matching TRBD1 or TRBD2 (5 bases each). Trimming took off 4 bases at V and 2 bases at J, with 12 bases between the two ends. Germline V lookup: CDR1 SEHNR, CDR2 FQNEAQ (reference sequence). The CDR3 has 14 amino acids.

This clonotype turned up a few times. The rearrangement joins TRBV7-9 to TRBJ2-1; 7 positions match TRBD2. The CDR3 is 16 residues long. Germline V gene lookup returns CDR1 SEHNR and CDR2 FQNEAQ (reference sequence). V lost 3 bases and J lost 7; bases outside the gene matches: 12. CDR3 loop: CASSFPRSEGGNEQFF. Written as DNA, the CDR3 is TGTGCCAGCAGCTTCCCTCGGAGCGAGGGAGGGAATGAGCAGTTCTTC. Complete variable domain (other parts from reference TRBV7-9 and TRBJ2-1): DTGVSQNPRHKITKRGQNVTFRCDPISEHNRLYWYRQTLGQGPEFLTYFQNEAQLEKSRLLSDRFSAERPKGSFSTLEIQRTEQGDSAMYLCASSFPRSEGGNEQFFGPGTRLTVL.

This clonotype was counted at least ten times. V gene TRBV7-2 combines with J gene TRBJ2-7; no clear D gene. Trimming took 1 base from V and 0 from J, leaving 7 bases between them. CDR3 length: 14 residues. Germline assignment: CDR1 SGHTA and CDR2 FQGNSA. The CDR3 coding sequence is TGTGCCAGCAGCTTAGGTGAGAGCTCCTACGAGCAGTACGTC. Residues: CASSLGESSYEQYV.

This clonotype was seen a few times. V gene TRBV2 combines with J gene TRBJ2-7; no definite D call. The CDR3 is 13 amino acids. V lost 8 bases, J lost 3 bases, and 14 bases lay in between. Germline loops: CDR1 SNHLY, CDR2 FYNNEI. The CDR3 DNA reads TGTGCCAGCGACCCACGATACGGCTACGAGCAGTACTTC. Translation gives CASDPRYGYEQYF.

This chain links TRBV9 with TRBJ1-1; weak D call: TRBD1 (5 bases). The length of the CDR3 is 14 residues. V was clipped by 5 bases and J by 2 bases, with 13 bases between them. Germline V gene lookup returns CDR1 SGDLS and CDR2 YYNGEE. The CDR3 DNA sequence: TGTGCCAGCAGACCTGGACACTCTAACACTGAAGCTTTCTTT. Translation gives CASRPGHSNTEAFF. The full variable domain, in which reference TRBV9 and TRBJ1-1 provide the parts outside the CDR3, is DSGVTQTPKHLITATGQRVTLRCSPRSGDLSVYWYQQSLDQGLQFLIQYYNGEERAKGNILERFSAQQFPDLHSELNLSSLELGDSALYFCASRPGHSNTEAFFGQGTRLTVV.

J is TRBJ2-1 and V is TRBV19, with 14 bases matching TRBD2. Germline trimming cut 7 bases from V and 8 bases from J; bases unmatched to any gene: 7. Germline loops: CDR1 LNHDA, CDR2 SQIVND (reference sequence). The CDR3 is made up of 15 amino acids. This CDR3 is CASNPTSGGAHEQFF. CDR3 coding DNA: TGTGCCAGTAACCCGACTAGCGGGGGGGCCCATGAGCAGTTCTTC.

This clonotype was seen repeatedly, ten times or more. The chain has TRBV7-2 and TRBJ1-4, with 9 nucleotides matching TRBD1. J lost 0 bases, V lost 1 base, and 9 bases had no gene match. Germline V gene lookup returns CDR1 SGHTA and CDR2 FQGNSA. The length of the CDR3 is 19 residues. The CDR3 nucleotides read TGTGCCAGCAGCTTAGGTTTGGGGACAGGGCCTGCAACTAATGAAAAACTGTTTTTT. Encoded protein: CASSLGLGTGPATNEKLFF.

This clonotype turned up a few times. The J gene is TRBJ1-2, the V gene TRBV7-9; 8 bases align to TRBD1. V trimming: 6 bases; J trimming: 0 bases; junction bases outside the gene matches: 6. Germline-derived CDR1 and CDR2 are SEHNR and FQNEAQ (reference sequence). The CDR3 totals 15 residues. In DNA form, the CDR3 reads TGTGCCAGCAGGGCAACAGGGGGAGCTAACTATGGCTACACCTTC. It translates to CASRATGGANYGYTF.

This clonotype was seen only once. This chain connects TRBV9 to TRBJ1-2; TRBD1 is a possible D gene (6 bases). The CDR3 spans 15 residues. V lost 4 bases and J 2 bases, leaving 15 bases between the germline ends. CDR1 is SGDLS and CDR2 is YYNGEE in the germline V gene. This chain's CDR3 is CASSTPDRPNYGYTF. Written as DNA, the CDR3 is TGTGCCAGCAGCACCCCGGACAGACCCAACTATGGCTACACCTTC.

The J gene is TRBJ2-7, the V gene TRBV7-6, with TRBD2 matching over 8 bases. Losses at the gene ends were 2 bases for V and 2 bases for J; bases not matched to a gene: 5. The germline CDR1 and CDR2 sequences are SGHVS and FNYEAQ. The CDR3 spans 15 residues. The CDR3 spells CASSLSSGETYEQYV. CDR3 coding DNA: TGTGCCAGCAGCTTAAGTAGCGGGGAAACCTACGAGCAGTACGTC.